This T cell receptor beta chain was sequenced in a study of cytomegalovirus exposure and HLA in healthy donors. The germline V gene has CDR1 GTSNPN and CDR2 SVGIG (reference sequence). This CDR3 contains 12 residues. Trimming took 4 bases from V and 4 from J, leaving 10 bases between them. The PCR ran on 60 Vbeta and 13 Jbeta primers. Assay: immunoSEQ multiplex PCR; the TCRdb copy retains only in-frame clones and omits some. This sample's table reports 70,000 or so clones. The sequence was collected from a man aged 35 to 55 in good health and CMV-seronegative. The sample consisted of PBMCs. The chain links TRBV30 to TRBJ2-5, with D uncertain. The CDR3 loop reads CAWTLTPETQYF. The CDR3 nucleotides read TGTGCCTGGACCCTTACTCCAGAGACCCAGTACTTC.